The rows below give T cell receptor beta chains drawn from one sample of a study of control samples from healthy donors and cancer patients. Method: immunoSEQ multiplex PCR; TCRdb's copy keeps in-frame clones and lacks some. The top ten hold about an eighth of the sample, which has about 250,000 clones, around 80% seen once. Input material: PBMCs. The receptor source for this set is a woman aged 60 to 75 with lung cancer. Each CDR3 is given with its conserved first and last residue. A D gene is named only where the DNA matches it firmly. The size field is filled for only some rows; it gives once, few, many or a size class.

>.|TRBV11-3|TRBJ2-3|.
TGTGCCAGCAGCCAAAATAGCGTGGATACGCAGTATTTT
CASSQNSVDTQYF
>.|TRBV18|TRBJ1-3|.
TGTGCCAGCTCACCTAGGGGCTCTGGAAACACCATATATTTT
CASSPRGSGNTIYF
>TRBD1|TRBV3-1/TRBV3-2|TRBJ1-4|few
TGTGCCAGCAGCTTGACAGGGCAAGAAAAACTGTTTTTT
CASSLTGQEKLFF
>.|TRBV7-2|TRBJ1-2|.
TGTGCCAGCAGCTTGACAGCCCGGTATGGCTACACCTTC
CASSLTARYGYTF
>TRBD2|TRBV28|TRBJ2-6|few
TGTGCCAGCAGTTCGGGGGGGTCTGGGGCCAACGTCCTGACTTTC
CASSSGGSGANVLTF
>.|TRBV5-5|TRBJ2-3|once
TGTGCCAGCAGCTTGCCTTCCGGGACCCCCTCAGATACGCAGTATTTT
CASSLPSGTPSDTQYF
>TRBD2|TRBV5-4|TRBJ2-5|.
TGTGCCAGCAGCTTTAGTTTTCGCGGGAGCCAAGAGACCCAGTACTTC
CASSFSFRGSQETQYF
>.|TRBV7-9|TRBJ2-5|.
TGTGCCAGCAGCATACTCCAAGAGACCCAGTACTTC
CASSILQETQYF
>.|TRBV9|TRBJ2-5|.
TGTGCCAGCAGCGCCACAGGGTTCACAGGCCAAGAGACCCAGTACTTC
CASSATGFTGQETQYF
>TRBD1|TRBV7-9|TRBJ1-2|.
TGTGCCAGCAGCTTACCGGGACAGGGTGTATATGGCTACACCTTC
CASSLPGQGVYGYTF
>.|TRBV19|TRBJ1-2|.
TGTGCCAGTACCCAGGACCCAAGCCACTATGGCTACACCTTC
CASTQDPSHYGYTF
>.|TRBV4-1|TRBJ1-2|few
TGCGCCAGCAGCCACGAAGGGCGGGCCTATGGCTACACCTTC
CASSHEGRAYGYTF
>TRBD1|TRBV27|TRBJ1-5|few
TGTGCCAGCAGTCCCGACAGGGTGGGCAATCAGCCCCAGCATTTT
CASSPDRVGNQPQHF
>.|TRBV5-6|TRBJ2-5|.
TGTGCCAGCAGCTTGTCGGGGGTGGGGACCCAGTACTTC
CASSLSGVGTQYF
>.|TRBV5-1|TRBJ2-2|.
TGCGCCAGCCACACTTCCGGGATTCTAAACACCGGGGAGCTGTTTTTT
CASHTSGILNTGELFF
>.|TRBV7-9|TRBJ2-7|.
TGTGCCAGCAGCTTGTACAGGGCCGAGCAGTACTTC
CASSLYRAEQYF
>.|TRBV5-1|TRBJ1-4|.
TGCGCCAGCAGCTGGGCCGGGACATCTAACGAAAAACTGTTTTTT
CASSWAGTSNEKLFF
>.|TRBV5-1|TRBJ2-1|.
TGCGCCAGCAGTTATTCCCGCTTGGGGGGCCTAAGCTCCTACAATGAGCAGTTCTTC
CASSYSRLGGLSSYNEQFF
>.|TRBV5-1|TRBJ1-1|.
TGCGCCAGCAGCCCGTTCGAGGGGACTGAAGCTTTCTTT
CASSPFEGTEAFF
>.|TRBV6-5|TRBJ1-1|.
TGTGCCAGCAGTTACAGCACAGGGTGGGACACTGAAGCTTTCTTT
CASSYSTGWDTEAFF
>TRBD2|TRBV3-1/TRBV3-2|TRBJ2-1|.
TGTGCCAGCAGCCAAGAAGCCAGCGGGAGCATCGATGAGCAGTTCTTC
CASSQEASGSIDEQFF
>.|TRBV5-1|TRBJ2-5|.
TGCGCCAGCAGCCCGGGTCTGGGCGGCCAAGAGACCCAGTACTTC
CASSPGLGGQETQYF
>.|TRBV5-1|TRBJ1-5|once
TGCGCCAGCAGCTTTTCTGTGGAGTGGGCCGGGGGACAGCCCCAGCATTTT
CASSFSVEWAGGQPQHF
>TRBD1|TRBV19|TRBJ1-2|once
TGTGCCAGTAGTCCGGGACAGGCGTACATATATGGCTACACCTTC
CASSPGQAYIYGYTF
>.|TRBV24-1|TRBJ2-3|.
TGTGCCACCAGCCCGCCAGGGGTCGATACGCAGTATTTT
CATSPPGVDTQYF
>TRBD2|TRBV5-1|TRBJ2-3|many
TGCGCCAGCAGCTTGGCTCTAGCGGGAGCAGATACGCAGTATTTT
CASSLALAGADTQYF
>.|TRBV7-9|TRBJ1-2|once
TGTGCCAGCAGCTTATATGCGGGGAATCATGGCTACACCTTC
CASSLYAGNHGYTF
>.|TRBV19|TRBJ1-4|.
TGTGCCAGTCAACCCCGCAGGGGAACTAATGAAAAACTGTTTTTT
CASQPRRGTNEKLFF